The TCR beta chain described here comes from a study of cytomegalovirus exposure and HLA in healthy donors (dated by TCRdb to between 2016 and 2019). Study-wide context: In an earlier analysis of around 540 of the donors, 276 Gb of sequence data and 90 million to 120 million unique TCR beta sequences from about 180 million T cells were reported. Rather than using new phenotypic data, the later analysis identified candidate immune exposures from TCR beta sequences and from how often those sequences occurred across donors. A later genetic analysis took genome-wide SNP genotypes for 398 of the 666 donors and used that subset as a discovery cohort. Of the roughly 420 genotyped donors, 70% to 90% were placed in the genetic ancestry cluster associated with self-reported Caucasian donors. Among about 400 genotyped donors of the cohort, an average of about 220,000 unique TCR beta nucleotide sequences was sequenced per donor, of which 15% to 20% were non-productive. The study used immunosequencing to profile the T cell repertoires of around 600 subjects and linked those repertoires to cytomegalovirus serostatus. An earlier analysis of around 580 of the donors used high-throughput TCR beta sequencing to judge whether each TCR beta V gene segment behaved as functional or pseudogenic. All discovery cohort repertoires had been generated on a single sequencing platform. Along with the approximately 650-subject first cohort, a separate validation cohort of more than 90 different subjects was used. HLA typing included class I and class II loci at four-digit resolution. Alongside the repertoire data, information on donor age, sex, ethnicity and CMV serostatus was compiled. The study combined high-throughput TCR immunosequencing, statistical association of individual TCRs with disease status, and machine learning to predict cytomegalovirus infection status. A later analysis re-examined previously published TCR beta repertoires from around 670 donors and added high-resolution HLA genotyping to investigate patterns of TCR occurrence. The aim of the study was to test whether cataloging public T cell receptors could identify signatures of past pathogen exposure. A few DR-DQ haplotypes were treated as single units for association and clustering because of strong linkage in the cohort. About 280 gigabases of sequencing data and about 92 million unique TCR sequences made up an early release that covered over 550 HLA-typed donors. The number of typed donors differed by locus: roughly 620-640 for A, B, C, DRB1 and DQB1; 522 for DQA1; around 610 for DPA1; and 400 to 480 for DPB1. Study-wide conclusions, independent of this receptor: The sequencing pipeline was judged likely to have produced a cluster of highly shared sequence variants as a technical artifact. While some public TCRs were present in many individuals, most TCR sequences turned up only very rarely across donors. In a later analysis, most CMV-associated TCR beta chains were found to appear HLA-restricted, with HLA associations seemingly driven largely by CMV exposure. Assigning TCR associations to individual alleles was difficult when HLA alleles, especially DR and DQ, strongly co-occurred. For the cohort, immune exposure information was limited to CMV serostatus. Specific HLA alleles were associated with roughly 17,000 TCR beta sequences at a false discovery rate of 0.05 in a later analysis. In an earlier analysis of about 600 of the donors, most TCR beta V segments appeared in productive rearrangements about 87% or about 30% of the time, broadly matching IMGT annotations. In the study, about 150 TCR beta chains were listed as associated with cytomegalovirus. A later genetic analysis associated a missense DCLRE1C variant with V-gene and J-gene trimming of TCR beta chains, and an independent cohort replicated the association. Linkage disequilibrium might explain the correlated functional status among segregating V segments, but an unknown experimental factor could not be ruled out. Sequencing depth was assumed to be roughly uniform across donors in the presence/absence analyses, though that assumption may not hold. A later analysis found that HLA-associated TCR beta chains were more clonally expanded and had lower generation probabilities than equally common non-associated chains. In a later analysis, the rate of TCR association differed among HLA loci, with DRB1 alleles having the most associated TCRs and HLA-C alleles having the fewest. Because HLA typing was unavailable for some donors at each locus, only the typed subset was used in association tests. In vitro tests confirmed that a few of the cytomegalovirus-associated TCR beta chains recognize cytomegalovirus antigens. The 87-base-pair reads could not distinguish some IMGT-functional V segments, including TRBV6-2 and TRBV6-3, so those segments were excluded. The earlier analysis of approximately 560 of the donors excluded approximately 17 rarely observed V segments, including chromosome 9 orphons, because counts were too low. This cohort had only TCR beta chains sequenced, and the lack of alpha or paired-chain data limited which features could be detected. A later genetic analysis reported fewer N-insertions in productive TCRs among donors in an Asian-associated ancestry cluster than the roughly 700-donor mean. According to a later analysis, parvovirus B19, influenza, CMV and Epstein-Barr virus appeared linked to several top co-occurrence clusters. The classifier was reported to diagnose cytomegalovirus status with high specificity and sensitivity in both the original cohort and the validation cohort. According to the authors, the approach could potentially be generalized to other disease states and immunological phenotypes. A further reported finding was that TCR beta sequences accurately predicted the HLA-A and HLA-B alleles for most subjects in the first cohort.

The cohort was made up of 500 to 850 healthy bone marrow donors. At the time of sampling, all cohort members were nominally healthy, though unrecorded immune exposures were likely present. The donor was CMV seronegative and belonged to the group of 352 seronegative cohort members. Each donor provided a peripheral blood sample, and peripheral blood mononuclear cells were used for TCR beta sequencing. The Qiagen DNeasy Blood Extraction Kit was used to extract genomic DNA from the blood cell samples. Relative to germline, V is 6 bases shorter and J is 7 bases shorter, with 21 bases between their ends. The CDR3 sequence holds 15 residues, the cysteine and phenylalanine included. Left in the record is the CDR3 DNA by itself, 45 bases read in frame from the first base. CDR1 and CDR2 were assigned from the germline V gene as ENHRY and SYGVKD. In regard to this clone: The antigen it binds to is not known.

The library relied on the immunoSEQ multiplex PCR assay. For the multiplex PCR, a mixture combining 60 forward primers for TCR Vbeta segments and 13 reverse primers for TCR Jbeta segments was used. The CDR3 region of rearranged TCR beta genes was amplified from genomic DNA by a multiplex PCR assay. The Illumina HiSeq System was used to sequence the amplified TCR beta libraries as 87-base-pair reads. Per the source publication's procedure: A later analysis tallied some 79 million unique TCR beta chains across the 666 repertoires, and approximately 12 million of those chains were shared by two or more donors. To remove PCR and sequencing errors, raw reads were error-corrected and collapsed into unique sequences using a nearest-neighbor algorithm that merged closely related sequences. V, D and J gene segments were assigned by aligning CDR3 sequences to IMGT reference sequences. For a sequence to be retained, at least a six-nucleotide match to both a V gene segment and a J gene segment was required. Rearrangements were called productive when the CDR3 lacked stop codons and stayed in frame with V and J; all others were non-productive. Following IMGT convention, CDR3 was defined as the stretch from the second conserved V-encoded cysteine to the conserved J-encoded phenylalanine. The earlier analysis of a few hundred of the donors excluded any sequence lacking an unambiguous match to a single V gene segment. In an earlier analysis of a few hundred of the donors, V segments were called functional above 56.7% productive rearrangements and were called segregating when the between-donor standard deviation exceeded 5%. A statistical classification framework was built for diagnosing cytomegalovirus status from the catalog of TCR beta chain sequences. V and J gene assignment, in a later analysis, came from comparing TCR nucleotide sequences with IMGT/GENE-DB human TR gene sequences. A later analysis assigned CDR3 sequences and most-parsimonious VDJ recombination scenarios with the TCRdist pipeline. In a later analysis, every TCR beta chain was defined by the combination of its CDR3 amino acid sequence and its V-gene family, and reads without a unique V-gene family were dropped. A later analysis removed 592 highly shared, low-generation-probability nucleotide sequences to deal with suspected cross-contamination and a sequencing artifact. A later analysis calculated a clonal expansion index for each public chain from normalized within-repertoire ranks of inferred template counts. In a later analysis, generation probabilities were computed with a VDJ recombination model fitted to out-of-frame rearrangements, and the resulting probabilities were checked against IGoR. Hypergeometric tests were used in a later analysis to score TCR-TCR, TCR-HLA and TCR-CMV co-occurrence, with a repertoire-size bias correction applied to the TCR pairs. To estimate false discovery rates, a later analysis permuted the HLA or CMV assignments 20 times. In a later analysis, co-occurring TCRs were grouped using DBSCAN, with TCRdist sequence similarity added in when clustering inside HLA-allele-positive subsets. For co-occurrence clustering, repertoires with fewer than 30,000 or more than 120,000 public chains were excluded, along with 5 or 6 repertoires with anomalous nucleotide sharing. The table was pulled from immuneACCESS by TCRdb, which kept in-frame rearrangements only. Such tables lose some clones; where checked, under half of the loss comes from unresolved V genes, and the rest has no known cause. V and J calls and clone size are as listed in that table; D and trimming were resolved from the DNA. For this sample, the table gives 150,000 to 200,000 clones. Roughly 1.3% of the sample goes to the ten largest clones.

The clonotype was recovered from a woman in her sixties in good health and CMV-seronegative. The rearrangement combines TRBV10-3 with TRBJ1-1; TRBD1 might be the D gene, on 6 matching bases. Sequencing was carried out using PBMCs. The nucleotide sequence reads TGTGCCATCAGCGGACATAGGGGGGGGGCCGGTGAAGCTTTCTTT. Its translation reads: CAISGHRGGAGEAFF.